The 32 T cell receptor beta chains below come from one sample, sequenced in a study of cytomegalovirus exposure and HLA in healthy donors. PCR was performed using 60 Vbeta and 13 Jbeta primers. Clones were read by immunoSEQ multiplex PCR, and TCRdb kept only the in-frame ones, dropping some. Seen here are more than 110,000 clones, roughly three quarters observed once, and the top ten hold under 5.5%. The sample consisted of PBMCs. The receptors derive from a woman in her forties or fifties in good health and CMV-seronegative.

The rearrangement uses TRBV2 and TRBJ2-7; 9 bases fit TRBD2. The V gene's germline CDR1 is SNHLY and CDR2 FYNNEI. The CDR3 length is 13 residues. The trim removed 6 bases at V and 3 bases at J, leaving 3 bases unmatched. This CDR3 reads CASRGLAIYEQYF. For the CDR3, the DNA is TGTGCCAGCAGGGGACTAGCTATCTACGAGCAGTACTTC. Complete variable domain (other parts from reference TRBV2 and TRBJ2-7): EPEVTQTPSHQVTQMGQEVILRCVPISNHLYFYWYRQILGQKVEFLVSFYNNEISEKSEIFDDQFSVERPDGSNFTLKIRSTKLEDSAMYFCASRGLAIYEQYFGPGTRLTVT.

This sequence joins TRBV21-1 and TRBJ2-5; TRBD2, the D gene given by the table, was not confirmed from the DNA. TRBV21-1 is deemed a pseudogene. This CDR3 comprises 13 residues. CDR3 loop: CASKKPYQETQYF. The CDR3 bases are TGTGCCAGCAAAAAGCCATACCAAGAGACCCAGTACTTC.

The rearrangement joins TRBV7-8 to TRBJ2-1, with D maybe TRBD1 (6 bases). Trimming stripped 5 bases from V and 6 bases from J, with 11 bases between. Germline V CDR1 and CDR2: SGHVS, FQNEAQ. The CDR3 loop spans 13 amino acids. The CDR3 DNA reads TGTGCCAGCAGCGCGGACAGACTCAATGAGCAGTTCTTC. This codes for CASSADRLNEQFF.

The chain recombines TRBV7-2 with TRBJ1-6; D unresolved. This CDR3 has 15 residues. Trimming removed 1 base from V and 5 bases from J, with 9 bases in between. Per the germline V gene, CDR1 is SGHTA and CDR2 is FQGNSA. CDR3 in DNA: TGTGCCAGCAGCTTAGACGGAGCTAATAATTCACCCCTCCACTTT. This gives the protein CASSLDGANNSPLHF. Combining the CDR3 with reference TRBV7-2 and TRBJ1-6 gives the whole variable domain GAGVSQSPSNKVTEKGKDVELRCDPISGHTALYWYRQSLGQGLEFLIYFQGNSAPDKSGLPSDRFSAERTGGSVSTLTIQRTQQEDSAVYLCASSLDGANNSPLHFGNGTRLTVT.

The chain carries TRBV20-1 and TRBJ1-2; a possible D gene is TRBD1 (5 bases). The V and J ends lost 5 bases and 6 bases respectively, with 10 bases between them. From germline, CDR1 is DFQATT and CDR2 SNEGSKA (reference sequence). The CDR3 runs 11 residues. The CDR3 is CSAVGGDGYTF. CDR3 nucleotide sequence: TGCAGTGCTGTGGGGGGGGATGGCTACACCTTC.

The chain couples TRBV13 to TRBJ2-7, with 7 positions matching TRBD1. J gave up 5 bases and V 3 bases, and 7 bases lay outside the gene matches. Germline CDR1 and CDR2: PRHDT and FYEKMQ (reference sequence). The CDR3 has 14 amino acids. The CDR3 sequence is CASSLMDRRDEQYF. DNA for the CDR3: TGTGCCAGCAGCTTGATGGACAGGCGGGACGAGCAGTACTTC.

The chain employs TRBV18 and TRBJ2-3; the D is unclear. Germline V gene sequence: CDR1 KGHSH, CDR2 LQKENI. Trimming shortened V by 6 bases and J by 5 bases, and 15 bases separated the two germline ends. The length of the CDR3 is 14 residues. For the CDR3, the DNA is TGTGCCAGCTCTCTCAACTCGGGTGAAGATACGCAGTATTTT. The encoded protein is CASSLNSGEDTQYF.

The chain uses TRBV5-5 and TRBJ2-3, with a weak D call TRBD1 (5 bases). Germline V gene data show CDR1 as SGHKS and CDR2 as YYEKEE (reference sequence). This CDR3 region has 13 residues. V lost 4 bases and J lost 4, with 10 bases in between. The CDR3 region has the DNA TGTGCCAGCAGCATTCAGGGCGCAGATACGCAGTATTTT. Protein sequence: CASSIQGADTQYF.

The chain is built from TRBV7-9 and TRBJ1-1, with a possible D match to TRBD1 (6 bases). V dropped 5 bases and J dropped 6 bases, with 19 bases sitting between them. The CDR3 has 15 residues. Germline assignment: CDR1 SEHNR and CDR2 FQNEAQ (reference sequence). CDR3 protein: CASSLPGHRRSEAFF. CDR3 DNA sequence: TGTGCCAGCAGCCTCCCGGGACATCGGAGGTCTGAAGCTTTCTTT.

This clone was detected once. The CDR3 loop is CASSLQGNSDEPQHF. The CDR3 DNA reads as TGTGCCAGCAGCTTACAGGGAAATAGTGATGAGCCCCAGCATTTT. The chain is built from TRBV7-2 and TRBJ1-5; D perhaps matches TRBD1 (5 bases). Germline CDR1 reads SGHTA; CDR2 reads FQGNSA. The CDR3 is made up of 15 amino acids. V shed 2 bases and J shed 8 bases, with 16 bases lying between them. Combining the CDR3 with reference TRBV7-2 and TRBJ1-5 gives the whole variable domain GAGVSQSPSNKVTEKGKDVELRCDPISGHTALYWYRQSLGQGLEFLIYFQGNSAPDKSGLPSDRFSAERTGGSVSTLTIQRTQQEDSAVYLCASSLQGNSDEPQHFGDGTRLSIL.

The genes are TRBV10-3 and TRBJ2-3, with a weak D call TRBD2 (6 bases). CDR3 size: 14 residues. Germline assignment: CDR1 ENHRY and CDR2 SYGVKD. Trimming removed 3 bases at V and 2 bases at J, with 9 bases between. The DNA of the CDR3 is TGTGCCATCAGTGACGGACTATCCACAGATACGCAGTATTTT. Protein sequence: CAISDGLSTDTQYF.

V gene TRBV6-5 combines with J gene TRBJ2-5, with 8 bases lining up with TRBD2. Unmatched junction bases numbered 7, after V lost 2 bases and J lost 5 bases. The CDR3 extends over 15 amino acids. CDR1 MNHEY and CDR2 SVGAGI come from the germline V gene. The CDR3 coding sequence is TGTGCCAGCAGTTACGGGCTAGCGGGCTCTGAGACCCAGTACTTC. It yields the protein CASSYGLAGSETQYF.

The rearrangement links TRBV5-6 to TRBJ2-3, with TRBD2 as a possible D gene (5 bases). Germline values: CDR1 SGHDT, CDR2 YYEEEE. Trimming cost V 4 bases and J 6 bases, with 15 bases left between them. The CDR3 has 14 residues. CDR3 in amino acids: CASSPADWADTQYF. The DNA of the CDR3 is TGTGCCAGCAGCCCAGCGGACTGGGCGGATACGCAGTATTTT.

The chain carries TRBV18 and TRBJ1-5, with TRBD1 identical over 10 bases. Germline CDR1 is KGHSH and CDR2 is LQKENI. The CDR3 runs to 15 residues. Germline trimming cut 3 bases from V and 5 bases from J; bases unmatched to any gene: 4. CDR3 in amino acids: CASSPTGQGHQPQHF. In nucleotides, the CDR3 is TGTGCCAGCTCACCGACGGGACAGGGGCATCAGCCCCAGCATTTT.

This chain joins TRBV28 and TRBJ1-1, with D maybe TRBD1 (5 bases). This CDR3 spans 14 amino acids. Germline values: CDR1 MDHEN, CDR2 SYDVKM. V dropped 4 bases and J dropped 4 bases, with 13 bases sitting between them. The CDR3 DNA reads TGTGCCAGCAGTTACCTTGGGGGGGTCACTGAAGCTTTCTTT. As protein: CASSYLGGVTEAFF.

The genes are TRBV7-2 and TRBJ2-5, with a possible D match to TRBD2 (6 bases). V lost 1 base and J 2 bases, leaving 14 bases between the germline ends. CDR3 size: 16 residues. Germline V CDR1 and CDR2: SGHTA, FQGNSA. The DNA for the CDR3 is TGTGCCAGCAGCTTAGAAGGAGGGTGGTATCAAGAGACCCAGTACTTC. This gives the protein CASSLEGGWYQETQYF. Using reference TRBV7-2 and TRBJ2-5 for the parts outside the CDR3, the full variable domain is GAGVSQSPSNKVTEKGKDVELRCDPISGHTALYWYRQSLGQGLEFLIYFQGNSAPDKSGLPSDRFSAERTGGSVSTLTIQRTQQEDSAVYLCASSLEGGWYQETQYFGPGTRLLVL.

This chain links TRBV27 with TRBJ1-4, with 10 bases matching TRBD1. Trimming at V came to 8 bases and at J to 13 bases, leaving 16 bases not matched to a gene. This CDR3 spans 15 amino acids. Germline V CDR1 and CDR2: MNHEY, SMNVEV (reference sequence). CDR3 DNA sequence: TGTGCCAGCGGCCCTCTTGGGACAGGGGATGTAAGACTGTTTTTT. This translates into CASGPLGTGDVRLFF. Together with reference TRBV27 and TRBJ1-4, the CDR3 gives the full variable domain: EAQVTQNPRYLITVTGKKLTVTCSQNMNHEYMSWYRQDPGLGLRQIYYSMNVEVTDKGDVPEGYKVSRKEKRNFPLILESPSPNQTSLYFCASGPLGTGDVRLFFGSGTQLSVL.

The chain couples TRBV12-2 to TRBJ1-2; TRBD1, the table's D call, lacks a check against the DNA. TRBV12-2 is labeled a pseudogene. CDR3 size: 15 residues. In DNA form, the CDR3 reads TGTGCAAGTCGCTTTTTGGCCCAATCCAACTATGGCTACACCTTC. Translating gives CASRFLAQSNYGYTF.

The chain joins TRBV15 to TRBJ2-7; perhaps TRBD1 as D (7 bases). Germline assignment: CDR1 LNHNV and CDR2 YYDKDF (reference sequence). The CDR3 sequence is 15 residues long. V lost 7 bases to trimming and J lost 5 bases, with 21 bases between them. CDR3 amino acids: CATTTLVSGGHEQYF. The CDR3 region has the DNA TGTGCCACCACCACCCTTGTTTCAGGGGGGCACGAGCAGTACTTC.

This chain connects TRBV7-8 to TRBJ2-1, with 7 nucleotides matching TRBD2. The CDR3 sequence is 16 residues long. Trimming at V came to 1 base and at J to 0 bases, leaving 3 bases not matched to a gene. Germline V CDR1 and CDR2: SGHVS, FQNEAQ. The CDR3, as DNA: TGTGCCAGCAGCTTAGTCGGCGGGGGCTCCTACAATGAGCAGTTCTTC. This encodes CASSLVGGGSYNEQFF.

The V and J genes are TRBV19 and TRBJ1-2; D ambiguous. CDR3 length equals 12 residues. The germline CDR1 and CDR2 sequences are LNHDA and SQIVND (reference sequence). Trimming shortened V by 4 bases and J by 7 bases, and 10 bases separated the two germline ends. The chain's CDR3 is CASSNREPGYTF. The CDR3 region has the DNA TGTGCCAGTAGTAACAGAGAACCTGGCTACACCTTC.

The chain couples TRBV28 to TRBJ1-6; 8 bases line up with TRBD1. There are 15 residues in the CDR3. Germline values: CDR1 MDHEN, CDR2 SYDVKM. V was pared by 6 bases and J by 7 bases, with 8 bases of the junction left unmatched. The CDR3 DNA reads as TGTGCCAGCAGCCTAGCAGGGGGCGTGAATTCACCCCTCCACTTT. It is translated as CASSLAGGVNSPLHF.

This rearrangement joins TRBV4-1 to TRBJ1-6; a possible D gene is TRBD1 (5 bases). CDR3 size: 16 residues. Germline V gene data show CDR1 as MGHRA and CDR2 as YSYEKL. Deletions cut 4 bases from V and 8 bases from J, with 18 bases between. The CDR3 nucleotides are TGCGCCAGCAGCCCAGAGATAACAGGTGTTCATTCACCCCTCCACTTT. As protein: CASSPEITGVHSPLHF.

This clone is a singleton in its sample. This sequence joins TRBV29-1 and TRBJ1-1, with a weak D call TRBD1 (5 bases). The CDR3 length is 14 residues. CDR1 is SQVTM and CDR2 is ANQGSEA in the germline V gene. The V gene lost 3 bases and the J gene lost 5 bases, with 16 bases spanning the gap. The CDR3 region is CSVDPIPGVTEAFF. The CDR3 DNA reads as TGCAGCGTTGACCCGATTCCGGGGGTGACTGAAGCTTTCTTT.

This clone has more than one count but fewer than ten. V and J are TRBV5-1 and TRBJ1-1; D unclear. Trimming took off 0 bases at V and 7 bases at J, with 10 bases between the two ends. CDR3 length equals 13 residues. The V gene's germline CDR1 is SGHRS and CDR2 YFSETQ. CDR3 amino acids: CASSLDGTLEAFF. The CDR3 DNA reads TGCGCCAGCAGCTTGGACGGTACCCTTGAAGCTTTCTTT.

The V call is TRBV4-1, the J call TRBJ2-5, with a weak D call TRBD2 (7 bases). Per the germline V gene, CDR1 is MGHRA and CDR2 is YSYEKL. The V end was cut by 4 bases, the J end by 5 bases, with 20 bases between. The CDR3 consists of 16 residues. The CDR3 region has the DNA TGCGCCAGCAGCCGGTCCATGGGGGGGGGCCACGAGACCCAGTACTTC. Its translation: CASSRSMGGGHETQYF.

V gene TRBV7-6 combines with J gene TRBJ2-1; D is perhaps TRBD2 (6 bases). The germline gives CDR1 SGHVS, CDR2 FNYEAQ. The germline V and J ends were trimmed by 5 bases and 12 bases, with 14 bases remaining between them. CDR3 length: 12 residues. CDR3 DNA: TGTGCCAGCAGCCACTATGTCGGGGGGCAGTTCTTC. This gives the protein CASSHYVGGQFF.

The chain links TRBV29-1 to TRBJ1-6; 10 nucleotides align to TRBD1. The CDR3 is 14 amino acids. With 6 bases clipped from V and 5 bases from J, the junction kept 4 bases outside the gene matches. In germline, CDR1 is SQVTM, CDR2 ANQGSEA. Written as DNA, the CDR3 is TGCAGCGTCCGGGACAGGGGAAATAATTCACCCCTCCACTTT. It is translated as CSVRDRGNNSPLHF.

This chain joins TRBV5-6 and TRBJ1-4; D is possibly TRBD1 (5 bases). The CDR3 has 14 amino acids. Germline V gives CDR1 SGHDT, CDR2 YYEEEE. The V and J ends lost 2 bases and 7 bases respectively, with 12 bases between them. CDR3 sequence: CASSFLGAGEKLFF. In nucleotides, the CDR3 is TGTGCCAGCAGCTTTTTAGGGGCAGGTGAAAAACTGTTTTTT.

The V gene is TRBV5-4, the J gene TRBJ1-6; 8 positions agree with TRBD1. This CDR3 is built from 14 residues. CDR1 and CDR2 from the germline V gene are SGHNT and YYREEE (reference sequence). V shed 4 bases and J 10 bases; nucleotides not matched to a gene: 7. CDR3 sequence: CASSQQTGVSPLHF. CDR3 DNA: TGTGCCAGCAGCCAACAGACAGGGGTGTCACCCCTCCACTTT.

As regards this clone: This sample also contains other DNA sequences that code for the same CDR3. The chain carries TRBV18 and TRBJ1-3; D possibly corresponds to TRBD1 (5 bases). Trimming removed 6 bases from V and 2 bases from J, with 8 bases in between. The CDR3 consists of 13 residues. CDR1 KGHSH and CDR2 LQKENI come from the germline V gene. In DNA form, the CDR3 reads TGTGCCAGCTCCCTAGGGGCTGGAAACACCATATATTTT. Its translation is CASSLGAGNTIYF.

The CDR3 sequence is CAQGAVEQFF. CDR3 bases: TGTGCTCAGGGGGCAGTCGAGCAGTTCTTC. The chain carries TRBV2 and TRBJ2-1; 8 bases are shared with TRBD1. From germline, CDR1 is SNHLY and CDR2 FYNNEI. The CDR3 runs 10 residues.